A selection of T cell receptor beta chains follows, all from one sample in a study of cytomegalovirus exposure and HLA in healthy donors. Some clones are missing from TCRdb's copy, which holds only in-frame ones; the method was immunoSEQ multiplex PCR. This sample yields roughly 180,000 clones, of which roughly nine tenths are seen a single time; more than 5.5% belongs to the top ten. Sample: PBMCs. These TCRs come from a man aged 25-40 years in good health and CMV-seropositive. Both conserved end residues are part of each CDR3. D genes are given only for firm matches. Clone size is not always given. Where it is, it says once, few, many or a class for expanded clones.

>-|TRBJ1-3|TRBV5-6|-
CASSFGLLQGIGNTIYF
TGTGCCAGCAGCTTCGGGCTCCTACAGGGAATTGGAAACACCATATATTTT
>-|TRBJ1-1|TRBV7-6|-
CASSFGGVNTEAFF
TGTGCCAGCAGCTTTGGCGGCGTGAACACTGAAGCTTTCTTT
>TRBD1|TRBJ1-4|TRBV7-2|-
CASSSTGGSRKLFF
TGTGCCAGCAGCTCGACAGGGGGCAGTAGGAAACTGTTTTTT
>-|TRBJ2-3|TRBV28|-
CASSLDTQYF
TGTGCCAGCTCGTTGGATACGCAGTATTTT
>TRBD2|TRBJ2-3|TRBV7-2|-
CASSLSGGGGSLNTDTQYF
TGTGCCAGCAGCTTAAGTGGCGGGGGAGGGTCCTTAAACACAGATACGCAGTATTTT
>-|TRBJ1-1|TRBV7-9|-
CASSLGGGQLNTEAFF
TGTGCCAGCAGCTTAGGGGGCGGGCAGTTGAACACTGAAGCTTTCTTT
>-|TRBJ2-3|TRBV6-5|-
CASRATGDTQYF
TGTGCCAGCAGAGCAACAGGAGATACGCAGTATTTT
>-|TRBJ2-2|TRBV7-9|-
CASIIGSNTGELFF
TGTGCCAGCATAATAGGATCCAACACCGGGGAGCTGTTTTTT
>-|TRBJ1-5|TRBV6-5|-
CASRYRDESNQPQHF
TGTGCCAGCAGGTACAGGGATGAAAGCAATCAGCCCCAGCATTTT
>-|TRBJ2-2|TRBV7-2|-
CASSILPLSGELFF
TGTGCCAGCAGCATATTACCTTTGTCCGGGGAGCTGTTTTTT
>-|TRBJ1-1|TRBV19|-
CASSLNTEAFF
TGTGCCAGTAGTCTGAACACTGAAGCTTTCTTT
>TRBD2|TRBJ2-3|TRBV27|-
CASSSQPGLVTDTQYF
TGTGCCAGCAGTTCCCAACCGGGACTAGTCACAGATACGCAGTATTTT
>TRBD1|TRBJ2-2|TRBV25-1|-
CASGRQGHTGELFF
TGTGCCAGCGGACGACAGGGGCACACCGGGGAGCTGTTTTTT
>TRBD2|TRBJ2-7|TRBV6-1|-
CASRAIAGYEQYF
TGTGCCAGCAGGGCCATAGCGGGGTACGAGCAGTACTTC
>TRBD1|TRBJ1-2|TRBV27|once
CASSSGQGGNYGYTF
TGTGCCAGCAGTTCCGGACAGGGTGGGAACTATGGCTACACCTTC
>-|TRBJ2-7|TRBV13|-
CASSSYLQGIRYEQYF
TGTGCCAGCAGCTCGTACCTCCAGGGGATCCGCTACGAGCAGTACTTC
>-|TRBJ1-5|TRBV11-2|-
CASSLGLGLNQPQHF
TGTGCCAGCAGCTTAGGTTTGGGGCTCAATCAGCCCCAGCATTTT
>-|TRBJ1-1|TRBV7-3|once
CASSPSPGASEAFF
TGTGCCAGCAGCCCTTCTCCAGGGGCGTCTGAAGCTTTCTTT
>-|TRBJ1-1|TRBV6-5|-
CASSYLGSTEAFF
TGTGCCAGCAGTTACTTGGGTTCCACTGAAGCTTTCTTT
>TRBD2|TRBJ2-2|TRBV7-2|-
CASSFSGRASTGELFF
TGTGCCAGCAGCTTTAGCGGGAGGGCCTCTACCGGGGAGCTGTTTTTT
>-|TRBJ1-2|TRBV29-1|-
CSVVFWGGGYTF
TGCAGCGTTGTTTTTTGGGGCGGGGGCTACACCTTC
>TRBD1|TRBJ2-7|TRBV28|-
CASSPGTVSYEQYF
TGTGCCAGCAGTCCCGGGACAGTCTCCTACGAGCAGTACTTC
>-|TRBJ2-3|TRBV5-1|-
CASSLQRDTQYF
TGCGCCAGCAGCCTACAGAGAGATACGCAGTATTTT
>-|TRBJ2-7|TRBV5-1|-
CASSTDSRTYEQYF
TGCGCCAGCAGTACCGACAGTCGGACCTACGAGCAGTACTTC
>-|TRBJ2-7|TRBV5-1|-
CASSLRAGQTLPEDYEQYF
TGCGCCAGCAGCTTGAGGGCGGGACAAACCCTACCGGAGGACTACGAGCAGTACTTC
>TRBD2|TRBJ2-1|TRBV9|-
CASGGGVDEQFF
TGTGCCTCGGGAGGCGGAGTCGATGAGCAGTTCTTC
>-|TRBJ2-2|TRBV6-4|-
CASSGGYGELFF
TGTGCCAGCAGTGGGGGTTACGGGGAGCTGTTTTTT
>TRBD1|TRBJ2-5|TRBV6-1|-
CASRGTVLEETQYF
TGTGCCAGCAGGGGGACAGTTTTAGAAGAGACCCAGTACTTC
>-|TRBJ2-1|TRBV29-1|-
CSVDRTRDNEQFF
TGCAGCGTTGATAGGACCCGCGACAATGAGCAGTTCTTC
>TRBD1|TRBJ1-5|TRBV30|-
CAWSLGQLSNQPQHF
TGTGCCTGGAGCCTGGGACAGCTTAGCAATCAGCCCCAGCATTTT
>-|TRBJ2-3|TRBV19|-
CASSTRQRVHTDTQYF
TGTGCCAGTAGTACCCGGCAGAGGGTCCACACAGATACGCAGTATTTT
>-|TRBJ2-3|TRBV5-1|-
CASSLVGEEGTDTQYF
TGCGCCAGCAGCTTGGTGGGGGAGGAGGGCACAGATACGCAGTATTTT
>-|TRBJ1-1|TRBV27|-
CASRPTGGGTEAFF
TGTGCCAGCAGACCGACGGGTGGTGGCACTGAAGCTTTCTTT
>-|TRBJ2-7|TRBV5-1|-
CASRTGHLYEQYF
TGCGCCAGCAGGACGGGACACCTCTACGAGCAGTACTTC
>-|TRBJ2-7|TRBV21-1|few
CASSNFRYEQYF
TGTGCCAGCAGCAATTTTCGCTACGAGCAGTACTTC
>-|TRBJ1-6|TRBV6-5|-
CASSYLGSPLHF
TGTGCCAGCAGTTACTTGGGCTCACCCCTCCACTTT